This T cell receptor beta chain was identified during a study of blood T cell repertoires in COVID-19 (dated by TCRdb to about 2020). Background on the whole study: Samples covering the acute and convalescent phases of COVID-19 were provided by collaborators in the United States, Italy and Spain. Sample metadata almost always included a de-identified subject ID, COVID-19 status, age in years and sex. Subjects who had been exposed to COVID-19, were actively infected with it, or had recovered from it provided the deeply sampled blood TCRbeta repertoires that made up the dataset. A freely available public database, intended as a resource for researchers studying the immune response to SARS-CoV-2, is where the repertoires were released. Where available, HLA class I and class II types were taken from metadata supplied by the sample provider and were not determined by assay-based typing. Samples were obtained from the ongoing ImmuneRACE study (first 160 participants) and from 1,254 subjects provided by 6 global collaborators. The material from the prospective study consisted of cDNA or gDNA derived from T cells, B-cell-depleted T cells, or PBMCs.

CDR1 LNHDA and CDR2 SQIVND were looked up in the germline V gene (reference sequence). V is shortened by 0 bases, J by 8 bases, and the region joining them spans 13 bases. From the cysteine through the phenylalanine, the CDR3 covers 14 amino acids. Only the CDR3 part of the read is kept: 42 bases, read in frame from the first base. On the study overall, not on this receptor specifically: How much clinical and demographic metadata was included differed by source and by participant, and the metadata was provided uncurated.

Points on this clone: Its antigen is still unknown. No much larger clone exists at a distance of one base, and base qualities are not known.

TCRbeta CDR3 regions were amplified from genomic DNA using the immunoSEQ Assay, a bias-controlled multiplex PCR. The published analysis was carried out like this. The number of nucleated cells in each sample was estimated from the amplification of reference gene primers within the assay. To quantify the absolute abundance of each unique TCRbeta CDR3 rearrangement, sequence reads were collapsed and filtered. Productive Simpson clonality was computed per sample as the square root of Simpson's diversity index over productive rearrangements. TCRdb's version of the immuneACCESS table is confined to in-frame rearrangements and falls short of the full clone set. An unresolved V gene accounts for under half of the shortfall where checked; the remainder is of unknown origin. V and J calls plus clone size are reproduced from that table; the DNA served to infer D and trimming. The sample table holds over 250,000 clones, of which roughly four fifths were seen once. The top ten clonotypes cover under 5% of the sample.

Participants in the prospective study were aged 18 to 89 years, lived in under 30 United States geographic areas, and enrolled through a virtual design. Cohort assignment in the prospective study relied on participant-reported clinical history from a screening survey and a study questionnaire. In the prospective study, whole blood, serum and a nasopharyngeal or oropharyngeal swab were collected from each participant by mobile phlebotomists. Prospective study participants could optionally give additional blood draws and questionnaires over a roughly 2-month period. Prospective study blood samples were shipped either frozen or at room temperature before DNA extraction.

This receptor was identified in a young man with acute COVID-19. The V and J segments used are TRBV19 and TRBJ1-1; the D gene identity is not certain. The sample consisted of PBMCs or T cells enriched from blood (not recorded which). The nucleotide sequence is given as TGTGCCAGTAGTATAGATTGGGCAATAGACGAAGCTTTCTTT. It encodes CASSIDWAIDEAFF.